These T cell receptor beta chains were read from a single sample in a study of CD8 T cells in ankylosing spondylitis. In TCRdb, the 5' RACE reads were re-called with MiXCR into one record per CDR3 protein. The sample includes 200,000 to 300,000 distinct CDR3 sequences, roughly 10% seen only once; the top ten take 2.6%. The sample taken for sequencing was blood, either unsorted or a sorted T cell fraction (not recorded which). The receptors come from a male donor with ankylosing spondylitis or in good health (not recorded which). Each CDR3 is given with its conserved first and last residue. A D gene is named only where the DNA matches it firmly. Part of the rows lack a size; the others show once, few, many or a class for expanded clones.

NA TRBJ2-2 many TRBV5-6 CASSLGAGPNTGELFF TGTGCCAGCAGCTTGGGGGCGGGTCCGAACACCGGGGAGCTGTTTTTT
TRBD1 TRBJ1-2 many TRBV20-1 CSAEPGQGSYEGYTF TGCAGTGCTGAACCGGGACAGGGGAGTTATGAGGGCTACACCTTC
NA TRBJ2-5 few TRBV7-7 CASSLSSRGRGETQYF TGTGCCAGCAGCTTATCCAGTCGTGGGCGCGGAGAGACCCAGTACTTC
NA TRBJ2-7 few TRBV30 CAWSVGGSLYEQYF TGTGCCTGGAGTGTTGGGGGGAGCCTCTACGAGCAGTACTTC
NA TRBJ1-1 many TRBV20-1 CSAAGFDYLDTEAFF TGCAGTGCCGCAGGGTTTGATTATCTGGACACTGAAGCTTTCTTT
NA TRBJ2-1 NA TRBV24-1 CATSSNNEQFF TGTGCCACCAGTAGTAACAATGAGCAGTTCTTC
NA TRBJ1-1 few TRBV6-5 CASSYSNLREAFF TGTGCCAGCAGTTACTCTAACTTGCGGGAAGCTTTCTTT
TRBD1 TRBJ1-5 NA TRBV2 CASTGTGYQPQHF TGTGCCAGCACGGGGACAGGATATCAGCCCCAGCATTTT
NA TRBJ1-2 many TRBV20-1 CSASLGNNGYTF TGCAGTGCTAGTCTGGGGAACAATGGCTACACCTTC
TRBD1 TRBJ2-2 many TRBV19 CASGQGLNTGELFF TGTGCCAGTGGACAGGGACTGAACACCGGGGAGCTGTTTTTT
NA TRBJ1-1 many TRBV5-1 CASSFAGSLNTEAFF TGCGCCAGCAGCTTTGCAGGAAGCCTGAACACTGAAGCTTTCTTT
NA TRBJ1-2 many TRBV25-1 CASSFGGYGYTF TGTGCCAGCTCCTTTGGGGGCTATGGCTACACCTTC
TRBD2 TRBJ2-1 many TRBV10-3 CAISESASGRSNNEQFF TGTGCCATCAGTGAGTCAGCTAGCGGGAGGAGTAACAATGAGCAGTTCTTC
NA TRBJ1-3 many TRBV20-1 CSLKDSHSGNTIYF TGCAGTCTCAAGGACAGCCACTCTGGAAACACCATATATTTT
NA TRBJ1-1 few TRBV11-1 CASNIGTANTEAFF TGTGCCAGCAACATCGGAACGGCGAACACTGAAGCTTTCTTT
NA TRBJ2-3 NA TRBV4-2 CASSQSDADTQYF TGTGCCAGCAGCCAATCCGATGCGGATACGCAGTATTTT
TRBD2 TRBJ2-7 many TRBV28 CASSLGLAEQYF TGTGCCAGCAGTTTGGGACTAGCTGAGCAGTACTTC
NA TRBJ1-1 many TRBV5-1 CASSLGTGMNTEAFF TGCGCCAGCAGCTTAGGTACGGGCATGAACACTGAAGCTTTCTTT
TRBD1 TRBJ2-7 NA TRBV7-9 CASSVGQYYEQYF TGTGCCAGCAGCGTGGGACAGTATTACGAGCAGTACTTC
TRBD2 TRBJ2-1 many TRBV12-3/TRBV12-4 CASSTSGSRNEQFF TGTGCCAGCAGTACTAGCGGGTCGAGGAATGAGCAGTTCTTC
TRBD1 TRBJ1-2 many TRBV6-1 CASTLPSGGEGYTF TGTGCCAGCACCCTCCCTTCAGGGGGCGAAGGCTACACCTTC
TRBD1 TRBJ1-5 few TRBV20-1 CSAKGQGGQPQHF TGCAGTGCCAAGGGACAGGGAGGTCAGCCCCAGCATTTT
TRBD1 TRBJ2-5 few TRBV11-1 CASSLAGTGSETQYF TGTGCCAGCAGCTTAGCCGGGACAGGGTCAGAGACCCAGTACTTC
NA TRBJ2-3 once TRBV6-1 CASSVGSFTDTQYF TGTGCCAGCAGTGTCGGTAGCTTCACAGATACGCAGTATTTT
TRBD1 TRBJ1-6 many TRBV2 CASSVDRGQDSPLHF TGTGCCAGCAGTGTCGACAGGGGGCAAGACTCACCCCTCCACTTT
TRBD1 TRBJ1-1 NA TRBV11-3 CASTVGQRNTEAFF TGTGCCAGCACCGTGGGACAGCGGAACACTGAAGCTTTCTTT
NA TRBJ1-3 NA TRBV18 CASSRDGSGSSGNTIYF TGTGCCAGCTCGCGTGATGGTTCAGGGAGCTCTGGAAACACCATATATTTT
NA TRBJ1-4 many TRBV7-9 CASSLREAATNEKLFF TGTGCCAGCAGCTTGAGGGAAGCGGCTACTAATGAAAAACTGTTTTTT
NA TRBJ1-1 many TRBV10-3 CAIKGEMNTEAFF TGTGCCATCAAGGGGGAAATGAACACTGAAGCTTTCTTT
NA TRBJ2-2 few TRBV19 CASSISGPGELFF TGTGCCAGTAGTATAAGTGGCCCCGGGGAGCTGTTTTTT
NA TRBJ1-6 few TRBV5-1 CASSASTTGNSPLHF TGCGCCAGCAGCGCTTCTACCACGGGGAATTCACCCCTCCACTTT
NA TRBJ2-1 few TRBV29-1 CSAYEGGNEQFF TGCAGCGCCTATGAGGGGGGCAATGAGCAGTTCTTC
NA TRBJ1-2 many TRBV12-3/TRBV12-4 CASCGTANYGYTF TGTGCCAGTTGCGGAACAGCTAACTATGGCTACACCTTC
TRBD1 TRBJ1-2 many TRBV7-2 CASSTTGGVNYGYTF TGTGCCAGCAGCACAACAGGGGGCGTAAACTATGGCTACACCTTC
TRBD1 TRBJ1-2 few TRBV20-1 CSAPGGDRSFNYGYTF TGCAGTGCCCCTGGTGGGGACAGAAGCTTTAACTATGGCTACACCTTC
NA TRBJ1-5 NA TRBV20-1 CSARDGGTGNQPQHF TGCAGTGCTAGAGATGGGGGAACGGGCAATCAGCCCCAGCATTTT
NA TRBJ2-1 NA TRBV11-2 CASTEGPAYYNAQFF TGTGCCAGCACCGAGGGGCCGGCTTACTACAATGCGCAGTTCTTC
TRBD1 TRBJ2-7 NA TRBV11-3 CASSSPGQGVEQYF TGTGCCAGCAGCTCCCCGGGACAGGGAGTCGAGCAGTACTTC
NA TRBJ2-3 few TRBV7-2 CASSRNGGTDTQYF TGTGCCAGCAGCCGCAACGGGGGCACAGATACGCAGTATTTT
TRBD1 TRBJ1-1 many TRBV30 CAWLPNEEDRGLCCTEAFF TGTGCCTGGTTGCCGAACGAGGAGGACAGGGGGCTCTGTTGCACTGAAGCTTTCTTT
NA TRBJ2-7 many TRBV5-1 CASSFLQGGYEQYF TGCGCCAGCAGCTTTCTACAGGGAGGCTACGAGCAGTACTTC
TRBD1 TRBJ1-2 many TRBV10-3 CAISESTGIIAGYTF TGTGCCATCAGTGAGTCGACAGGGATTATTGCGGGCTACACCTTC
NA TRBJ1-1 many TRBV6-1 CASSEVYSNVGTEAFF TGTGCCAGCAGTGAAGTTTACAGTAACGTCGGCACTGAAGCTTTCTTT
TRBD2 TRBJ2-3 many TRBV7-8 CASSLALGLAVPPDTQYF TGTGCCAGCAGCTTAGCTCTAGGACTAGCGGTCCCCCCAGATACGCAGTATTTT
NA TRBJ1-5 many TRBV6-4 CASRPTRTLSNQPQHF TGTGCCAGCAGGCCGACCCGGACCCTTAGCAATCAGCCCCAGCATTTT
NA TRBJ1-2 few TRBV30 CAWSPRGSGYTF TGTGCCTGGTCTCCCCGGGGAAGCGGCTACACCTTC
NA TRBJ1-6 many TRBV25-1 CASSVSGESYNSPLHF TGTGCCAGCAGTGTCTCGGGGGAGTCCTATAATTCACCCCTCCACTTT
NA TRBJ1-1 many TRBV6-5 CASSYSTLGSTEAFF TGTGCCAGCAGTTACTCGACCTTAGGGAGCACTGAAGCTTTCTTT
NA TRBJ1-5 NA TRBV7-2 CASSLDGAQGPQHF TGTGCCAGCAGCTTAGACGGGGCTCAGGGGCCCCAGCATTTT
NA TRBJ2-2 NA TRBV7-9 CASSTWDSDTGELFF TGTGCCAGCAGCACCTGGGACTCCGACACCGGGGAGCTGTTTTTT
TRBD1 TRBJ2-1 many TRBV6-1 CASRPGGSSSYNEQFF TGTGCCAGCAGACCAGGGGGTTCAAGCTCCTACAATGAGCAGTTCTTC
TRBD1 TRBJ2-5 many TRBV7-2 CASSLGTDQETQYF TGTGCCAGCAGCCTGGGGACAGATCAAGAGACCCAGTACTTC
TRBD2 TRBJ2-1 many TRBV7-9 CASSSSSGRESYNEQFF TGTGCCAGCAGCTCCTCTAGCGGGAGGGAATCCTACAATGAGCAGTTCTTC
NA TRBJ2-7 few TRBV11-3 CASSRGELYEQYF TGTGCCAGCAGCCGCGGGGAGCTCTACGAGCAGTACTTC
NA TRBJ2-7 few TRBV10-3 CAISDVESEQYF TGTGCCATCAGTGATGTAGAATCCGAGCAGTACTTC